This TCR beta chain was sequenced in a study of blood T cell repertoires in COVID-19. Sequencing was performed with immunoSEQ multiplex PCR; in TCRdb, only in-frame clones are kept and a portion is missing. Here the sample spans tens of thousands of clones, 75% to 90% being singletons. The V gene lost 5 bases and the J gene lost 3 bases, with 13 bases spanning the gap. CDR3 size: 14 residues. CDR1 and CDR2 from the germline V gene are SNHLY and FYNNEI. This receptor was identified in a man aged 50-59 years with active COVID-19. The rearrangement joins TRBV2 to TRBJ1-1, with D perhaps matching TRBD1 (5 bases). Sample: peripheral blood. CDR3 coding DNA: TGTGCCAGCAGTCCCGTCGGAGGGGACACTGAAGCTTTCTTT. Protein sequence: CASSPVGGDTEAFF. The variable domain in full, with the rest retrieved from reference TRBV2 and TRBJ1-1, is EPEVTQTPSHQVTQMGQEVILRCVPISNHLYFYWYRQILGQKVEFLVSFYNNEISEKSEIFDDQFSVERPDGSNFTLKIRSTKLEDSAMYFCASSPVGGDTEAFFGQGTRLTVV.